These 10 T cell receptor beta chains were sequenced from one sample in a study of cytomegalovirus exposure and HLA in healthy donors (dated by TCRdb to 2016 to 2017). Receptor amplification or capture employed the immunoSEQ multiplex PCR assay. The multiplex PCR relied on a mix of 60 forward primers for TCR Vbeta segments and 13 reverse primers for TCR Jbeta segments. Sourced from immuneACCESS, this table was stored by TCRdb with only in-frame sequences that have V and J called. A share of the clones is absent; for the studies checked, an unresolved V gene accounts for under half, and the remainder has no known explanation. Recorded for this sample are some 130,000 clones; approximately 83% of them occurred a single time. The ten largest clones capture 2.5% to 3.5% of the sample. Sequenced: PBMCs. Receptors originate from a middle-aged man in good health and CMV-seronegative.

The chain joins TRBV11-2 to TRBJ2-7; 8 nucleotides align to TRBD2. Germline V gene data show CDR1 as SGHAT and CDR2 as FQNNGV. V was clipped by 3 bases and J by 4 bases; unmatched bases: 11. The length of the CDR3 is 16 residues. CDR3 DNA sequence: TGTGCCAGCAGCTTCACTGCTAGCGGGTTGGGTTACGAGCAGTACTTC. It codes for CASSFTASGLGYEQYF.

The J gene is TRBJ2-7, the V gene TRBV14; TRBD2 aligns across 11 bases. Per germline, CDR1 SGHDN and CDR2 FVKESK. The CDR3 contains 12 residues. V lost 3 bases and J lost 9; bases outside the gene matches: 1. CDR3 residues: CASSHGTSGQYF. The CDR3 DNA reads TGTGCCAGCAGCCACGGGACTAGCGGGCAGTACTTC.

This clone was recorded only once. The chain combines TRBV4-1 with TRBJ2-7, with 7 bases that match TRBD2. Looked up from germline, CDR1 is MGHRA and CDR2 is YSYEKL. This CDR3 is built from 15 residues. J lost 2 bases, V lost 6 bases, and 10 bases had no gene match. The CDR3 region is CASRWDGRETYEQYF. The DNA for the CDR3 is TGCGCCAGCAGGTGGGATGGGCGGGAGACCTACGAGCAGTACTTC.

The chain has TRBV6-1 and TRBJ1-5; 8 nucleotides align to TRBD1. V gave up 6 bases and J gave up 7 bases; unmatched junction bases: 11. CDR1 is MNHNS, CDR2 SASEGT, per germline. The length of the CDR3 is 15 residues. CDR3 nucleotides: TGTGCCAGCAGCCTAGGACAGGGTTCAGGGCAGCCCCAGCATTTT. Translating it yields CASSLGQGSGQPQHF.

This clone was recorded a few times. The chain is built from TRBV5-6 and TRBJ1-2; no firm D call. The CDR3 is 15 amino acids. Germline CDR1 and CDR2: SGHDT and YYEEEE. V was shortened by 1 base and J by 2 bases, with 12 bases between the two germline ends. DNA of the CDR3: TGTGCCAGCAGCTTGCGCCTTACAGAGAACTATGGCTACACCTTC. Amino acid sequence: CASSLRLTENYGYTF.

The rearrangement joins TRBV7-9 to TRBJ2-1; 7 nucleotides agree with TRBD1. The germline V gene encodes CDR1 SEHNR and CDR2 FQNEAQ (reference sequence). The V segment lost 5 bases and the J segment 8 bases; nucleotides outside the gene matches: 12. The CDR3 extends over 15 amino acids. The CDR3 nucleotides read TGTGCCAGCAGCCTGTGGACAGGCGAAGGGGATGAGCAGTTCTTC. Translated: CASSLWTGEGDEQFF.

The chain links TRBV5-1 to TRBJ1-4; weak D call: TRBD1 (5 bases). V lost 0 bases and J lost 2, with 8 bases in between. The CDR3 covers 15 residues. Germline CDR1 and CDR2: SGHRS and YFSETQ. The CDR3 reads CASSLGGGTNEKLFF. CDR3 nucleotides: TGCGCCAGCAGCTTGGGCGGGGGGACTAATGAAAAACTGTTTTTT.

This clone has a single count. The chain joins TRBV5-1 to TRBJ2-2, with 8 positions matching TRBD1. The V gene end was trimmed by 3 bases and the J gene end by 4 bases; junction bases not matched to a gene: 8. CDR3 length: 16 amino acids. The germline V gene has CDR1 SGHRS and CDR2 YFSETQ. The CDR3 region is CASSYPGTGLTGELFF. CDR3 bases: TGCGCCAGCAGCTACCCCGGGACAGGCCTCACCGGGGAGCTGTTTTTT.

CDR3 sequence (DNA): TGTGCCAGCAGTGCCAGACTAGCGGGGGCCGTCAATGAGCAGTTCTTC. It is translated as CASSARLAGAVNEQFF. The V call is TRBV6-1, the J call TRBJ2-1; 12 bases are shared with TRBD2. V shed 4 bases and J 6 bases; nucleotides not matched to a gene: 7. Germline CDR1 and CDR2: MNHNS and SASEGT. There are 16 residues in the CDR3.

This clone showed up just a few times. The chain couples TRBV30 to TRBJ2-5; 7 nucleotides match TRBD2. V trimming: 3 bases; J trimming: 9 bases; junction bases outside the gene matches: 7. The CDR3 covers 12 residues. Germline CDR1 and CDR2: GTSNPN and SVGIG (reference sequence). CDR3 DNA sequence: TGTGCCTGGAGCGGCTCTGGGGGGGCCCAGTACTTC. It specifies CAWSGSGGAQYF.